This TCR beta chain was identified in a study of T cells in Graves' hyperthyroidism and ophthalmopathy. Amplified TCR beta CDR3 regions derived from RNA transcripts. First-round RT-PCR of the TCR CDR3 relied on the HTBI primer set. TCRdb redid the calling of the multiplex PCR reads with MiXCR, one entry per CDR3 protein. The sample has 450,000 to 650,000 distinct CDR3 sequences, roughly 20% seen once. This CDR3 contains 16 residues. The trim removed 4 bases at V and 3 bases at J, leaving 12 bases unmatched. In germline, CDR1 is MNHEY, CDR2 SMNVEV (reference sequence). Sequencing input: blood. The receptor's source is a young man with Graves' hyperthyroidism. This chain uses TRBV27 with TRBJ2-7; 7 bases agree with TRBD1. DNA of the CDR3: TGTGCCAGCAGTTCCCGCTTCGACAGGGCCAACTACGAGCAGTACTTC. It is translated as CASSSRFDRANYEQYF.